This T cell receptor beta chain comes out of a study of chemoradiotherapy in HPV16-positive cancers. At the level of the study: Candidate HPV-specific T-cell clones and common TCR motifs came from functional assays in a couple of HPV16-positive patients.

Study-level points and caveats: Non-HPV-specific T cells did not expand in tumors during treatment, whereas candidate HPV-specific clones and E7-related motifs did. For HPV16-positive patients, expanding HPV-responsive T cells associated with longer recurrence-free survival.

With regard to this clone: Its specificity is unknown.

TCRdb keeps only in-frame clones here, not all; method: immunoSEQ multiplex PCR. The sample yields some 7,000 clones, approximately 91% seen once. Per germline, CDR1 MNHNS and CDR2 SASEGT. With 1 base clipped from V and 2 bases from J, the junction kept 2 bases outside the gene matches. CDR3 length equals 14 residues. This clonotype originated in a human donor with HPV-associated anogenital cancer. V usage is TRBV6-1 and J usage is TRBJ2-7, with 7 nucleotides matching TRBD1. The sequencing used tumor tissue, collected from a patient who underwent chemoradiotherapy. CDR3 sequence (DNA): TGTGCCAGCAGTGAAGACACAGGGGCCTACGAGCAGTACTTC. Encoded protein: CASSEDTGAYEQYF.